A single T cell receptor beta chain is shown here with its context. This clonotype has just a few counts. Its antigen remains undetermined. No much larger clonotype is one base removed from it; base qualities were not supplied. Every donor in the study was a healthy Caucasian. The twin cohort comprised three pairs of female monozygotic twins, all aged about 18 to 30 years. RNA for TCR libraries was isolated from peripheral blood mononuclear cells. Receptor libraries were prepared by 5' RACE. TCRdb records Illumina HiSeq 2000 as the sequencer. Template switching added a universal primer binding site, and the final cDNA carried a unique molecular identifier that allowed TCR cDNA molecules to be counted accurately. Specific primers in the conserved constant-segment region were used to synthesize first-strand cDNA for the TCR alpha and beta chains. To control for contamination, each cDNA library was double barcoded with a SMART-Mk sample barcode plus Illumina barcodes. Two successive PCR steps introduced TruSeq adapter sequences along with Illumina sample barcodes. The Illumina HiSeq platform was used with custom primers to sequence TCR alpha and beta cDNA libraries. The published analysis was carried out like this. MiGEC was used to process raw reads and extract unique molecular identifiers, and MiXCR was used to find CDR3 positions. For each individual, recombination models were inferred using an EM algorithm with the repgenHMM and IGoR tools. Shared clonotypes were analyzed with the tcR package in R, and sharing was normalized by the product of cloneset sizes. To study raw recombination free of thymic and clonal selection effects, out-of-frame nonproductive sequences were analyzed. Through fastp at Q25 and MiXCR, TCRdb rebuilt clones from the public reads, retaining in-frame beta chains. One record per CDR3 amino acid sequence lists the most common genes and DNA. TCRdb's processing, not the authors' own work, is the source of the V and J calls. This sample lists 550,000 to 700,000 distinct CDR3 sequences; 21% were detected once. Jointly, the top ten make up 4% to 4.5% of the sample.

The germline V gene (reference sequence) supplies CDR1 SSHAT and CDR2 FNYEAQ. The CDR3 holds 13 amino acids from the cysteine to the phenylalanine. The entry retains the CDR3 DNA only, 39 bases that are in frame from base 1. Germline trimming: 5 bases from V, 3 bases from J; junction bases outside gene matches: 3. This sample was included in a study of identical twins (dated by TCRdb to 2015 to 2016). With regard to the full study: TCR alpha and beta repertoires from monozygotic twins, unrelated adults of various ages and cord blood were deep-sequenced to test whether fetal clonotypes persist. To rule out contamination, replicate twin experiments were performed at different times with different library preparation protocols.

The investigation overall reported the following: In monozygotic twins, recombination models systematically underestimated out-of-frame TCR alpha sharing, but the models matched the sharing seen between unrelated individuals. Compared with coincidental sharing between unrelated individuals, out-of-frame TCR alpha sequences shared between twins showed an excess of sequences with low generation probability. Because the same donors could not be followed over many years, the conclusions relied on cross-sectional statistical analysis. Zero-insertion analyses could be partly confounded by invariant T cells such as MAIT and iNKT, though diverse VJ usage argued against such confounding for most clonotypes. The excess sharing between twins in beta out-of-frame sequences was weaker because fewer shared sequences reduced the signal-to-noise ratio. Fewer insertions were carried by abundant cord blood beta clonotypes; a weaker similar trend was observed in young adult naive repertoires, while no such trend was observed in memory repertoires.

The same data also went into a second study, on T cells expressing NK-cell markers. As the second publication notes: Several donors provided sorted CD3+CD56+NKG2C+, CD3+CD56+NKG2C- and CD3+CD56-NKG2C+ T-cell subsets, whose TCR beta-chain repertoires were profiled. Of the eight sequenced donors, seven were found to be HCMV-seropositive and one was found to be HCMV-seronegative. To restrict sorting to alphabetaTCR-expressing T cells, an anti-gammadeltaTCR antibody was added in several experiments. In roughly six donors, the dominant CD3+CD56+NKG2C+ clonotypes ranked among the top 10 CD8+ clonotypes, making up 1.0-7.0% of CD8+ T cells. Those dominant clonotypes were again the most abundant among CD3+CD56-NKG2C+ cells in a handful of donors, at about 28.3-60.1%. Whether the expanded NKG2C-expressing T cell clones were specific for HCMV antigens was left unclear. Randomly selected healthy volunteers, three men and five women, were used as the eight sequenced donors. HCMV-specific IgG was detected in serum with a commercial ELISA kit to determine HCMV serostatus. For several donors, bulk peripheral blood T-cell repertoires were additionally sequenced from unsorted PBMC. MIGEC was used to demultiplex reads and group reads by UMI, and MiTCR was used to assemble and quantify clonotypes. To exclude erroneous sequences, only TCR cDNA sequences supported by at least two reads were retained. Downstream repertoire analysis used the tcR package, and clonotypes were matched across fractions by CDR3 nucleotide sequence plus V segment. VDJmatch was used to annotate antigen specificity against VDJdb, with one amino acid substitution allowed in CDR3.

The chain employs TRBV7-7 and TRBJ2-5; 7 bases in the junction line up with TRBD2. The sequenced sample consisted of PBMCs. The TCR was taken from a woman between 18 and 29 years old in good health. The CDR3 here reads CASSRTSEETQYF. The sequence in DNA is TGTGCCAGCAGCCGAACTAGCGAAGAGACCCAGTACTTC.